The text below deals with one T cell receptor beta chain. This entry belongs to a study of blood T cell repertoires in COVID-19. Study context: Sources were T cells, B-cell-depleted T cells, or PBMCs; the material itself was cDNA or gDNA.

Original processing notes: From reference gene primer amplification, estimates of nucleated cell counts were derived. Some clones are missing from TCRdb's copy, which holds only in-frame ones; the method was immunoSEQ multiplex PCR. V, J and clone size derive from that table, while D and trimming were established from the DNA sequence. This table has about 120,000 clones, more than 75% appearing once. Germline loops: CDR1 SGHNT, CDR2 YENEEA. V lost 5 bases and J lost 0; bases outside the gene matches: 8. The length of the CDR3 is 18 residues. Sequencing was done on a sample of peripheral blood. The TCR sequence derives from a man in his 60s with COVID-19, enrolled during active disease. This rearrangement joins TRBV11-3 to TRBJ2-6, with 9 bases matching TRBD1. CDR3 in amino acids: CASSPGQGKVSGANVLTF. CDR3 nucleotide sequence: TGTGCCAGCAGCCCGGGACAGGGAAAGGTCTCTGGGGCCAACGTCCTGACTTTC.